The clone carrying this T cell receptor beta chain showed up just once. The data stem from a study of shared clonotypes between healthy human individuals. Germline lookup yields CDR1 MNHEY and CDR2 SMNVEV (reference sequence). This CDR3 is 13 amino acids long. Trimming shortened V by 8 bases and J by 1 base, and 12 bases separated the two germline ends. The test was conducted at deep level. Here immunoSEQ multiplex PCR was the method, and the copy in TCRdb shows in-frame clones only, minus some. The data show 400,000 to 600,000 clones, nearly 80% seen once. Sequenced material: PBMCs. The gene calls are TRBV27 and TRBJ2-7, with D possibly matching TRBD2 (5 bases). The source of this sequence is a woman aged 40 to 50 in good health. Some clones in this sample may be carry-over from other donors' samples. Written as DNA, the CDR3 is TGTGCCAGCCGTCAACTAGGGTCCTACGAGCAGTACTTC. Residues: CASRQLGSYEQYF.